These 27 T cell receptor beta chains were all obtained from the same sample, sequenced in a study of blood T cell repertoires in COVID-19. The method was immunoSEQ multiplex PCR; TCRdb's version includes in-frame clones alone and lacks a portion of them. The data show fewer than 60,000 clones, 84% seen once. The material sequenced was peripheral blood. All receptors come from a human donor in a cohort sampled during active COVID-19.

This chain joins TRBV11-3 and TRBJ2-7, with TRBD1 matching over 7 bases. The CDR3 is 13 amino acids. Trimming at V came to 5 bases and at J to 6 bases, leaving 7 bases not matched to a gene. Germline V gene data show CDR1 as SGHNT and CDR2 as YENEEA. The CDR3 spells CASSVRQGTEQYF. Written as DNA, the CDR3 is TGTGCCAGCAGCGTAAGACAGGGCACCGAGCAGTACTTC.

This clone was detected once. The J gene is TRBJ2-6, the V gene TRBV6-5; a possible D gene is TRBD2 (5 bases). Between the trimmed V and J ends, which lost 7 bases and 1 base, there was a span of 8 bases. Germline CDR1 and CDR2: MNHEY and SVGAGI. This CDR3 spans 14 amino acids. The CDR3 DNA sequence: TGTGCCAGCAACCGAGGGTCTGGGGCCAACGTCCTGACTTTC. The encoded protein is CASNRGSGANVLTF.

Note on this clone: A read error may be the cause here, since a much bigger clone is one base away. The chain couples TRBV9 to TRBJ2-7, with 9 bases fitting TRBD1. CDR1 and CDR2 (germline): SGDLS, YYNGEE. The CDR3 contains 14 residues. V shed 4 bases, J shed 2 bases, and the junction held 4 bases outside the gene matches. This CDR3 reads CASSSGTGPYEQYF. The CDR3 DNA is TGTGCCAGCAGCTCCGGGACAGGGCCCTACGAGCAGTACTTC.

The rearrangement joins TRBV18 to TRBJ2-7, with 7 bases identical to TRBD2. Germline CDR1 and CDR2: KGHSH and LQKENI. The CDR3 has 17 residues. The V segment lost 2 bases and the J segment 0 bases; nucleotides outside the gene matches: 10. The CDR3 bases are TGTGCCAGCTCACCAACGTGGAGGACTAGGGGCTCCTACGAGCAGTACTTC. Its translation is CASSPTWRTRGSYEQYF.

The gene calls are TRBV16 and TRBJ1-1, with 7 nucleotides matching TRBD1. With V trimmed by 4 bases and J by 4 bases, 3 bases remained unmatched. This CDR3 has 13 amino acids. Germline V gives CDR1 KGHSY, CDR2 FQNENV. The CDR3 reads CASSRDRVTEAFF. For the CDR3, the DNA is TGTGCCAGCAGCCGTGACAGGGTCACTGAAGCTTTCTTT.

The chain links TRBV21-1 to TRBJ2-7; whether TRBD2, the table's D call, matches the DNA was not checked. TRBV21-1 is annotated as a pseudogene. CDR3 length equals 17 residues. CDR3 amino acids: CASSKEGEREGPYEQYF. The CDR3, as DNA: TGTGCCAGCAGCAAAGAGGGTGAGCGGGAGGGCCCGTACGAGCAGTACTTC.

This clone was seen a few times. The chain links TRBV12-3 or TRBV12-4 to TRBJ2-1; D is unresolved. The CDR3 has 13 residues. Deletions cut 3 bases from V and 4 bases from J, with 7 bases between. The DNA of the CDR3 is TGTGCCAGCAGTTTGCGGCAATACAATGAGCAGTTCTTC. The encoded protein is CASSLRQYNEQFF.

The rearrangement joins TRBV10-3 to TRBJ2-3; 14 positions match TRBD2. The CDR3 length is 15 residues. J lost 5 bases, V lost 5 bases, and 3 bases had no gene match. Germline assignment: CDR1 ENHRY and CDR2 SYGVKD. The CDR3 reads CAISPTSGRVDTQYF. CDR3 DNA: TGTGCCATCAGTCCGACTAGCGGGAGGGTAGATACGCAGTATTTT.

The CDR3 DNA follows: TGTGCCAGCAGCTTAAGAGCGGGGGTGAGCACAGATACGCAGTATTTT. Its translation is CASSLRAGVSTDTQYF. The chain combines TRBV7-9 with TRBJ2-3, with TRBD2 matching over 8 bases. The trim removed 2 bases at V and 0 bases at J, leaving 4 bases unmatched. Germline assignment: CDR1 SEHNR and CDR2 FQNEAQ (reference sequence). This CDR3 is 16 amino acids long.

This clone was counted once. CDR3 in DNA: TGTGCCAGCAGCACCAAGGACAGGGGGCTTGTTGAAGCTTTCTTT. Its translation is CASSTKDRGLVEAFF. V is TRBV5-4 and J is TRBJ1-1; 11 nucleotides agree with TRBD1. The CDR3 runs to 15 residues. The V gene's germline CDR1 is SGHNT and CDR2 YYREEE (reference sequence). V lost 4 bases to trimming and J lost 7 bases; unmatched junction nucleotides: 9.

V is TRBV29-1 and J is TRBJ1-1, with unresolved D. V gave up 1 base and J gave up 1 base, with 7 bases separating them. The CDR3 sequence is 13 residues long. CDR1 and CDR2 (germline): SQVTM, ANQGSEA. The CDR3 reads CSVEGQWNTEAFF. DNA of the CDR3: TGCAGCGTTGAAGGGCAGTGGAACACTGAAGCTTTCTTT.

The chain has TRBV4-1 and TRBJ2-3; possible D gene TRBD1, 5 bases. Trimming took off 3 bases at V and 1 base at J, with 11 bases between the two ends. CDR1 MGHRA and CDR2 YSYEKL come from the germline V gene. The CDR3 has 15 residues. CDR3 in amino acids: CASSQQVTGTDTQYF. The DNA for the CDR3 is TGCGCCAGCAGCCAGCAGGTGACAGGCACAGATACGCAGTATTTT.

This clone was counted a single time. The chain combines TRBV27 with TRBJ2-1, with 13 bases fitting TRBD2. CDR3 length: 17 residues. The V and J ends lost 5 bases and 3 bases, in that order; junction bases with no gene match: 7. The germline gives CDR1 MNHEY, CDR2 SMNVEV (reference sequence). CDR3 sequence: CASSLGLAGAIYNEQFF. The CDR3 region has the DNA TGTGCCAGCAGTCTCGGACTAGCGGGAGCCATCTACAATGAGCAGTTCTTC.

V usage is TRBV24-1 and J usage is TRBJ2-5, with a weak D call TRBD1 (6 bases). This CDR3 has 15 amino acids. V was cut by 1 base and J by 2 bases, with 10 bases left in between. Germline lookup yields CDR1 KGHDR and CDR2 SFDVKD. CDR3 bases: TGTGCCACCAGTGATTTTTCACAGGGACAAGAGACCCAGTACTTC. This codes for CATSDFSQGQETQYF.

The rearrangement joins TRBV9 to TRBJ2-7; D gene ambiguous. Trimming removed 3 bases from V and 0 bases from J, with 10 bases in between. Germline V gene lookup returns CDR1 SGDLS and CDR2 YYNGEE. The CDR3 sequence is 14 residues long. CDR3 DNA: TGTGCCAGCAGCGGTGGTGGCTCCTCCTACGAGCAGTACTTC. It yields the protein CASSGGGSSYEQYF. The full variable domain, with the rest looked up from reference TRBV9 and TRBJ2-7, is DSGVTQTPKHLITATGQRVTLRCSPRSGDLSVYWYQQSLDQGLQFLIQYYNGEERAKGNILERFSAQQFPDLHSELNLSSLELGDSALYFCASSGGGSSYEQYFGPGTRLTVT.

CDR3 sequence: CASSPLSGTTYEQYF. The CDR3 region has the DNA TGTGCCAGCTCACCACTTAGCGGGACCACCTACGAGCAGTACTTC. The chain combines TRBV18 with TRBJ2-7; 8 positions agree with TRBD2. Trimming at V came to 1 base and at J to 2 bases, leaving 4 bases not matched to a gene. This CDR3 contains 15 residues. Germline loops: CDR1 KGHSH, CDR2 LQKENI.

The chain uses TRBV6-1 and TRBJ1-5; D is undetermined. V lost 1 base to trimming and J lost 9 bases, with 13 bases between them. CDR1 is MNHNS and CDR2 is SASEGT in the germline V gene. The length of the CDR3 is 14 residues. CDR3 residues: CASSEEAIRRPQHF. For the CDR3, the DNA is TGTGCCAGCAGTGAAGAGGCGATCCGGAGGCCCCAGCATTTT.

This rearrangement joins TRBV6-5 to TRBJ2-5; 8 bases are a match to TRBD2. Germline CDR1 reads MNHEY; CDR2 reads SVGAGI. The junction had 7 bases not matched to a gene; V was cut back by 2 bases and J by 5 bases. The CDR3 runs to 15 residues. CDR3 DNA sequence: TGTGCCAGCAGTTACCGGGGGGGGCGTCAGGAGACCCAGTACTTC. Translation gives CASSYRGGRQETQYF.

This clone was recorded once. The J gene is TRBJ2-2, the V gene TRBV5-1; 9 bases are a match to TRBD1. CDR1 SGHRS and CDR2 YFSETQ come from the germline V gene. This CDR3 has 15 amino acids. V gave up 4 bases and J gave up 4 bases; unmatched junction bases: 5. The CDR3 nucleotides read TGCGCCAGCAGCCCTGGGACAGGGTTCACCGGGGAGCTGTTTTTT. Translation gives CASSPGTGFTGELFF.

The gene calls are TRBV6-4 and TRBJ1-3; D gene uncertain. V lost 3 bases to trimming and J lost 4 bases, with 13 bases between them. The CDR3 is made up of 15 amino acids. Per the germline V gene, CDR1 is MRHNA and CDR2 is SNTAGT. The CDR3 protein is CASSEREGAGNTIYF. The CDR3 nucleotides are TGTGCCAGCAGTGAGAGAGAGGGAGCAGGAAACACCATATATTTT.

This clone came up once. The genes are TRBV9 and TRBJ2-2; perhaps TRBD1 as D (5 bases). V lost 5 bases to trimming and J lost 4 bases, with 18 bases between them. The V gene's germline CDR1 is SGDLS and CDR2 YYNGEE. The CDR3 is made up of 16 amino acids. Here the CDR3 reads CASSLGAGIGTGELFF. The CDR3 region has the DNA TGTGCCAGCAGTTTAGGGGCAGGGATCGGCACCGGGGAGCTGTTTTTT.

V and J are TRBV27 and TRBJ2-7, with 7 nucleotides matching TRBD2. This CDR3 is 14 amino acids long. V dropped 5 bases and J dropped 0; count of bases not matched to a gene: 4. CDR1 and CDR2 (germline): MNHEY, SMNVEV (reference sequence). CDR3 protein: CASSLKRGSYEQYF. For the CDR3, the DNA is TGTGCCAGCAGTCTAAAGCGGGGCTCCTACGAGCAGTACTTC.

The gene calls are TRBV14 and TRBJ2-3; D gene uncertain. Trimming removed 2 bases from V and 9 bases from J, with 9 bases in between. This CDR3 is built from 12 residues. Germline-derived CDR1 and CDR2 are SGHDN and FVKESK. The CDR3 loop reads CASSQLSPTQYF. The DNA of the CDR3 is TGTGCCAGCAGCCAACTGAGCCCGACGCAGTATTTT.

The genes are TRBV4-2 and TRBJ2-1; 10 bases align to TRBD2. There are 18 residues in the CDR3. Trimming at V came to 2 bases and at J to 8 bases, leaving 15 bases not matched to a gene. Germline-derived CDR1 and CDR2 are LGHNA and YNFKEQ. The CDR3 coding sequence is TGTGCCAGCAGCCAATCGTTAGCGGGAGGTCTAATTTTGGATGAGCAGTTCTTC. It specifies CASSQSLAGGLILDEQFF.

A few counts support this clone. CDR3 in amino acids: CASSLGTDYGYTF. The CDR3 bases are TGTGCCAGCAGCCTGGGGACAGACTATGGCTACACCTTC. The chain joins TRBV3-1 (or the pseudogene TRBV3-2) to TRBJ1-2, with 7 bases matching TRBD1. CDR1 is LGHDT, CDR2 YNNKEL, per germline (reference sequence). The junction had 2 bases not matched to a gene; V was cut back by 4 bases and J by 3 bases. This CDR3 region has 13 residues.

CDR3 residues: CASSQGTGGEQYF. The CDR3 DNA is TGCGCCAGCAGCCAAGGGACAGGTGGCGAGCAGTACTTC. The gene calls are TRBV5-1 and TRBJ2-7; 8 bases fit TRBD1. The CDR3 runs 13 residues. V lost 4 bases to trimming and J lost 6 bases; unmatched junction nucleotides: 6. Per the germline V gene, CDR1 is SGHRS and CDR2 is YFSETQ.

The V gene is TRBV7-3, the J gene TRBJ2-3; TRBD2 might be the D (6 bases). Germline-derived CDR1 and CDR2 are SGHTA and FQGTGA. This CDR3 contains 15 residues. The germline V and J ends were trimmed by 3 bases and 0 bases, with 10 bases remaining between them. The DNA for the CDR3 is TGTGCCAGCAGCTTCGGGAGAGGAAGCACAGATACGCAGTATTTT. It is translated as CASSFGRGSTDTQYF.